Listed here are 2 T cell receptor beta chains from one sample, sequenced in a study of cytomegalovirus exposure and HLA in healthy donors. This PCR relied on a set of 60 Vbeta primers and 13 Jbeta primers. The method was immunoSEQ multiplex PCR; TCRdb's version includes in-frame clones alone and lacks a portion of them. Found here are some 120,000 clones, roughly 80% of them singletons; the top ten hold around a fifth. What was sequenced was PBMCs. The receptor set was obtained from a man aged 25-45 years in good health and CMV-seropositive.

V gene TRBV5-1 combines with J gene TRBJ2-5; 8 bases map to TRBD2. CDR1 and CDR2 from the germline V gene are SGHRS and YFSETQ. The CDR3 is 14 residues long. Unmatched junction bases numbered 6, after V lost 3 bases and J lost 5 bases. Here the CDR3 DNA reads TGCGCCAGCAGCTCCGGGGGGGCATATGAGACCCAGTACTTC. Translating gives CASSSGGAYETQYF.

The rearrangement links TRBV14 to TRBJ2-5, with TRBD1 matching over 9 bases. Germline V gene lookup returns CDR1 SGHDN and CDR2 FVKESK. The CDR3 has 16 amino acids. Trimming removed 6 bases from V and 4 bases from J; junction bases left unmatched: 12. The CDR3 here is CASSQQLTGGLETQYF. DNA for the CDR3: TGTGCCAGCAGTCAACAACTCACAGGGGGCCTAGAGACCCAGTACTTC. The full variable domain, in which reference TRBV14 and TRBJ2-5 provide the parts outside the CDR3, is EAGVTQFPSHSVIEKGQTVTLRCDPISGHDNLYWYRRVMGKEIKFLLHFVKESKQDESGMPNNRFLAERTGGTYSTLKVQPAELEDSGVYFCASSQQLTGGLETQYFGPGTRLLVL.